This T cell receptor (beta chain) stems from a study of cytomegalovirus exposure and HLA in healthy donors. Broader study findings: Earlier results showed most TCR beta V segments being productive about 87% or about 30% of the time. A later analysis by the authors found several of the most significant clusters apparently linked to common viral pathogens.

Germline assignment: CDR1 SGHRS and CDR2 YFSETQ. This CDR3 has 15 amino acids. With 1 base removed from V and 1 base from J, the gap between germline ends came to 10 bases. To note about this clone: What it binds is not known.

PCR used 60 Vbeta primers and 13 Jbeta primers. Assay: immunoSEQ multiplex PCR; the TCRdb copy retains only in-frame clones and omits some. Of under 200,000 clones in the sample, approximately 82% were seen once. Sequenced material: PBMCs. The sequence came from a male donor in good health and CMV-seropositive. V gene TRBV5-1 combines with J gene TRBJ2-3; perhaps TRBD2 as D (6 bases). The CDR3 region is CASSLLAQGTDTQYF. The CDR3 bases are TGCGCCAGCAGCTTGCTAGCGCAGGGCACAGATACGCAGTATTTT.